These T cell receptor beta chains were read from a single sample in a study of spatial heterogeneity in lung cancer. Using its own MiXCR run on the 5' RACE reads, TCRdb lists one record per CDR3 protein. The sample has about 22,000 distinct CDR3 sequences; about 5.8% are singletons. The sample in question was PBMCs, obtained at surgery. The receptor source for this set is a male donor with early-stage non-small cell lung cancer. Each CDR3 is given with its conserved first and last residue. Each record gives: J gene, CDR3 length, V gene, D gene, clone size, CDR3 protein, CDR3 DNA. D genes are given only for firm matches. Clone size is shown for a subset of rows, as once, few, many or a class of expanded clone.

TRBJ2-1 13 TRBV6-1 TRBD2 many CASEREGFNEQFF TGTGCCAGCGAGAGGGAGGGGTTCAATGAGCAGTTCTTC
TRBJ2-1 12 TRBV20-1 . few CSAPVRRNEQFF TGCAGTGCACCCGTTCGGCGGAATGAGCAGTTCTTC
TRBJ2-7 13 TRBV5-6 TRBD1 many CASRPTGDWEQYF TGTGCCAGCAGACCTACAGGGGATTGGGAGCAGTACTTC
TRBJ2-3 15 TRBV7-9 . many CASSLVGPRTDTQYF TGTGCCAGCAGCTTAGTGGGACCCCGCACAGATACGCAGTATTTT
TRBJ2-7 11 TRBV20-1 . many CSAWRLDEQYF TGCAGTGCTTGGAGACTGGACGAGCAGTACTTC
TRBJ2-3 14 TRBV5-4 . few CASSQGLPTDTQYF TGTGCCAGCAGCCAGGGACTCCCCACAGATACGCAGTATTTT
TRBJ2-3 14 TRBV5-4 . many CASSLGGPTDTQYF TGTGCCAGCAGCTTGGGGGGGCCAACAGATACGCAGTATTTT
TRBJ2-5 15 TRBV9 TRBD2 many CASSPTSGGTKTQYF TGTGCCAGCAGCCCGACTAGCGGGGGGACGAAGACCCAGTACTTC
TRBJ2-7 12 TRBV6-6 TRBD1 few CASRTGSYEQYF TGTGCCAGCAGGACAGGGAGCTACGAGCAGTACTTC
TRBJ2-3 18 TRBV5-1 TRBD2 many CASSLQWTSGSAADTQYF TGCGCCAGCAGCTTGCAGTGGACTAGCGGGAGTGCGGCAGATACGCAGTATTTT
TRBJ2-7 11 TRBV28 . few CASSLTYEQYF TGTGCCAGCAGTTTAACCTACGAGCAGTACTTC
TRBJ2-2 16 TRBV19 . many CASTPRSLTNTGELFF TGTGCCAGTACCCCGCGGAGTTTGACGAACACCGGGGAGCTGTTTTTT
TRBJ2-7 15 TRBV27 . many CASSHRGSGSYEQYF TGTGCCAGCAGTCACCGAGGCAGCGGTTCCTACGAGCAGTACTTC
TRBJ1-2 13 TRBV28 TRBD1 many CASSSRGRGGYTF TGTGCCAGCAGTTCAAGGGGGCGAGGCGGCTACACCTTC
TRBJ1-5 13 TRBV19 . many CASAPGLDQPQHF TGTGCCAGCGCCCCGGGACTGGATCAGCCCCAGCATTTT
TRBJ1-5 14 TRBV5-3 . . CARRVSLLNQPQHF TGTGCCAGAAGGGTATCCCTCCTCAATCAGCCCCAGCATTTT
TRBJ2-7 15 TRBV25-1 TRBD2 many CASSDPAGTSYEQYF TGTGCCAGCAGTGACCCAGCGGGAACGTCCTACGAGCAGTACTTC
TRBJ1-1 14 TRBV2 . many CASSQYDRFTEAFF TGTGCCAGCAGTCAATACGACAGATTCACTGAAGCTTTCTTT
TRBJ2-7 15 TRBV5-6 . medium-sized CASSSQGAWGNEQYF TGTGCCAGCAGCTCTCAAGGGGCCTGGGGGAACGAGCAGTACTTC
TRBJ1-5 12 TRBV7-9 . medium-sized CASSLGNQPQHF TGTGCCAGCAGCTTAGGGAATCAGCCCCAGCATTTT
TRBJ1-1 14 TRBV10-2 . many CASSETRGKTEAFF TGCGCCAGCAGTGAGACCCGGGGAAAAACTGAAGCTTTCTTT
TRBJ2-2 16 TRBV7-3 . many CASSSPRGANTGELFF TGTGCCAGCAGCTCCCCACGGGGGGCAAACACCGGGGAGCTGTTTTTT
TRBJ2-7 15 TRBV7-2 . . CASSFQWGTPYEQYF TGTGCCAGCAGCTTTCAATGGGGGACGCCCTACGAGCAGTACTTC
TRBJ1-1 13 TRBV12-3/TRBV12-4 . many CASGGQTNTEAFF TGTGCCAGCGGAGGCCAGACGAACACTGAAGCTTTCTTT
TRBJ1-5 18 TRBV23-1 TRBD1 many CASSHYADGTGGFQPQHF TGCGCCAGCAGTCATTACGCAGACGGGACAGGGGGCTTTCAGCCCCAGCATTTT
TRBJ2-7 14 TRBV7-6 TRBD2 few CASSLLGGNHEQYF TGTGCCAGCAGCTTATTGGGGGGGAACCACGAGCAGTACTTC
TRBJ2-5 16 TRBV20-1 . . CSARGQGPVLGETQYF TGCAGTGCTAGAGGCCAGGGGCCGGTGTTGGGAGAGACCCAGTACTTC
TRBJ2-1 16 TRBV19 TRBD2 . CASSISGLAGRNEQFF TGTGCCAGTAGTATCAGTGGACTAGCGGGAAGAAATGAGCAGTTCTTC
TRBJ2-7 14 TRBV19 . medium-sized CASRSWVPPYEQYF TGTGCCAGTAGATCCTGGGTTCCCCCCTACGAGCAGTACTTC
TRBJ2-1 14 TRBV6-5 . . CASSRLGRFDEQFF TGTGCCAGCAGTCGCCTAGGGAGATTCGATGAGCAGTTCTTC
TRBJ1-4 15 TRBV7-2 TRBD1 . CASSRIGTGDEKLFF TGTGCCAGCAGCCGAATCGGGACAGGGGATGAAAAACTGTTTTTT
TRBJ1-2 15 TRBV12-3/TRBV12-4 TRBD1 many CASSFTLGQGHGYTF TGTGCCAGCAGCTTTACCCTCGGACAGGGGCACGGCTACACCTTC
TRBJ2-7 12 TRBV10-3 . many CAISQQGREQYF TGTGCCATCAGTCAACAGGGGAGGGAGCAGTACTTC
TRBJ2-1 13 TRBV7-2 . many CASSLGPQAAQFF TGTGCCAGCAGCTTGGGCCCCCAGGCCGCCCAGTTCTTC
TRBJ2-1 13 TRBV12-3/TRBV12-4 TRBD2 few CASSLSGGSEQFF TGTGCCAGCAGCCTTAGCGGGGGCAGTGAGCAGTTCTTC
TRBJ1-3 15 TRBV7-2 . few CASSLAPISGNTIYF TGTGCCAGCAGCTTGGCCCCGATCTCTGGAAACACCATATATTTT
TRBJ1-4 15 TRBV12-3/TRBV12-4 . few CASSSSHSYNEKLFF TGTGCCAGCAGTTCCTCCCACAGCTATAATGAAAAACTGTTTTTT
TRBJ2-6 15 TRBV27 . many CASSSPSSGANVLTF TGTGCCAGCAGTTCCCCGAGCTCTGGGGCCAACGTCCTGACTTTC
TRBJ1-2 15 TRBV7-9 . many CASSSDSILGYGYTF TGTGCCAGCAGTTCCGACTCAATTCTAGGCTATGGCTACACCTTC
TRBJ2-1 13 TRBV7-2 . many CASSELSYNEQFF TGTGCCAGCAGCGAATTATCCTACAATGAGCAGTTCTTC
TRBJ1-1 13 TRBV20-1 . many CSATRPYRTEAFF TGCAGTGCTACCCGCCCCTACAGGACTGAAGCTTTCTTT